This T cell receptor beta chain was documented in a study of blood T cell repertoires in COVID-19. Looking at the study overall: Acute-phase and convalescent COVID-19 samples originated in the United States, Italy and Spain. From T cells, B-cell-depleted T cells, or PBMCs came the material, which was cDNA or gDNA.

The germline V gene has CDR1 MNHEY and CDR2 SVGEGT. V lost 5 bases, J lost 10 bases, and 17 bases stayed unmatched. The CDR3 loop spans 16 amino acids. Methods used by the authors: Amplification from reference gene primers served as the basis for estimated nucleated cell counts. Sequenced by immunoSEQ multiplex PCR; TCRdb stores in-frame clones only, minus some. For V, J and clone size, that table is used; D and trimming come from the DNA. The sample lists some 280,000 clones, roughly 90% seen once, with 3% in the top ten. This chain links TRBV6-2 or TRBV6-3 with TRBJ1-1; 9 positions match TRBD1. The sample comprised peripheral blood. The source is a woman in her twenties or thirties with active or convalescent COVID-19. DNA for the CDR3: TGTGCCAGCAGTCAACAATGGGACAGGGAAAGAGTGGGAGCTTTCTTT. Amino acids: CASSQQWDRERVGAFF.